These T cell receptor beta chains were read from a single sample in a study of CD8 T cells in ankylosing spondylitis. One entry per CDR3 protein results from TCRdb running MiXCR on the 5' RACE reads. The table lists 150,000 to 200,000 distinct CDR3 sequences, 30% to 40% of them singletons. Sequencing was carried out using synovial fluid, either unsorted or a sorted T cell fraction (not recorded which). Source of these receptors: a male donor with ankylosing spondylitis. Each CDR3 is given with its conserved first and last residue.

cdr3_aa: CASSPGRQGTSYGYTF
v_call: TRBV12-3/TRBV12-4

cdr3_aa: CSVEKASETQYF
v_call: TRBV29-1

cdr3_aa: CASSDLGTSKTTDTQYF
v_call: TRBV6-1

cdr3_aa: CATRRSTTNEKLFF
v_call: TRBV19

cdr3_aa: CSVRAGYTEAFF
v_call: TRBV29-1

cdr3_aa: CSAMQQGAPTEAFF
v_call: TRBV20-1

cdr3_aa: CASSLGTGKSVKDIQYF
v_call: TRBV12-3/TRBV12-4

cdr3_aa: CASSWRQDRWYEQYF
v_call: TRBV5-6

cdr3_aa: CASSLTASLTSF
v_call: TRBV28

cdr3_aa: CASSLDEGPQHF
v_call: TRBV7-2

cdr3_aa: CASSVRRYEQYF
v_call: TRBV9

cdr3_aa: CASSFSVGQDNQPQHF
v_call: TRBV7-2

cdr3_aa: CASSWGGQLYGYTF
v_call: TRBV28

cdr3_aa: CASSPTGTGGNQPQHF
v_call: TRBV7-2

cdr3_aa: CASRGLITEAFF
v_call: TRBV2

cdr3_aa: CASSPGTGFYGYTF
v_call: TRBV7-2

cdr3_aa: CSALDVHNEQFF
v_call: TRBV20-1

cdr3_aa: CASSPLRATNTGELFF
v_call: TRBV14

cdr3_aa: CAWSGHGYQPQHF
v_call: TRBV30

cdr3_aa: CSARGSGQGRPYEQYF
v_call: TRBV20-1

cdr3_aa: CASRKTGGGYGYTF
v_call: TRBV12-3/TRBV12-4

cdr3_aa: CASRWGGKHEQFF
v_call: TRBV6-1

cdr3_aa: CASSQEDRGSYEQYF
v_call: TRBV4-3

cdr3_aa: CATSGIEKLFF
v_call: TRBV28

cdr3_aa: CSARSTSGVPMAQYF
v_call: TRBV20-1

cdr3_aa: CSARSMGQSSYEQYF
v_call: TRBV20-1

cdr3_aa: CASSQAGTFGYGYTF
v_call: TRBV4-1

cdr3_aa: CSARVGSVGAGELFF
v_call: TRBV20-1

cdr3_aa: CASSPGGRVGEQFF
v_call: TRBV9

cdr3_aa: CASSQDIEKVLTF
v_call: TRBV4-1

cdr3_aa: CASSLRLRSAAGRTDTQYF
v_call: TRBV7-2

cdr3_aa: CSVEIPPYEQYF
v_call: TRBV29-1

cdr3_aa: CASSPAGQGLSGANVLTF
v_call: TRBV28

cdr3_aa: CASRGLAGSYEQYF
v_call: TRBV6-1

cdr3_aa: CASSQKGAGGYTF
v_call: TRBV4-1

cdr3_aa: CASSVRGLAGGPRDTQYF
v_call: TRBV9